This T cell receptor beta chain was profiled in a study of T cell responses to AZD1222 COVID-19 vaccine. The germline V and J ends were trimmed by 5 bases and 1 base, with 14 bases remaining between them. Germline values: CDR1 SGHVS, CDR2 FQNEAQ. CDR3 size: 15 residues. The method was immunoSEQ multiplex PCR; TCRdb's version includes in-frame clones alone and lacks a portion of them. The sample has 85,000 to 130,000 clones; about 83% are singletons. Comments on this clone: Its antigen is not identified.

General study points: Only 5 to 7 AZD1222 recipients were seropositive at baseline. Dominant at 160-218 and 743-854, vaccine-associated CD4 TCRs also spanned spike. Only after the peak T cell response were repertoires sampled. The donor cohort was predominantly white British with a female majority, and clonal diversity may have been underestimated.

The V and J genes are TRBV7-8 and TRBJ1-1; D is uncertain. This specimen consisted of peripheral blood, obtained on day 0 of AZD1222 vaccination. The receptor was isolated from an adult in good health. The DNA of the CDR3 is TGTGCCAGCAGCCCGCGAGCCTCAGAGAACACTGAAGCTTTCTTT. Translated: CASSPRASENTEAFF. Supplemented by reference TRBV7-8 and TRBJ1-1, the full variable domain reads GAGVSQSPRYKVAKRGQDVALRCDPISGHVSLFWYQQALGQGPEFLTYFQNEAQLDKSGLPSDRFFAERPEGSVSTLKIQRTQQEDSAVYLCASSPRASENTEAFFGQGTRLTVV.